Below, one T cell receptor (beta chain) is given with its context. Original processing methods: Quantification of nucleated cells was approximated via reference gene primer amplification. Clones were sequenced by immunoSEQ multiplex PCR, and TCRdb holds only the in-frame ones, with some missing. V and J calls and clone size are as listed in that table; D and trimming were resolved from the DNA. The sample records roughly 140,000 clones, 88% being singletons. The V and J ends lost 6 bases and 0 bases respectively, with 12 bases between them. Germline CDR1 and CDR2: LNHDA and SQIVND (reference sequence). CDR3 length equals 15 residues. This sample was included in a study of blood T cell repertoires in COVID-19. Whole-study context: The United States, Italy and Spain were the sources of the acute and convalescent COVID-19 samples. In each case, the material was cDNA or gDNA derived from T cells, B-cell-depleted T cells, or PBMCs.

This clonotype was sampled from a human donor in a cohort sampled during active COVID-19. The V gene is TRBV19, the J gene TRBJ1-5; D call uncertain. Sequencing was carried out using peripheral blood. Here the CDR3 reads CASRLRADSNQPQHF. Here the CDR3 DNA reads TGTGCCAGTAGGCTTCGCGCCGATAGCAATCAGCCCCAGCATTTT.